This is a list of T cell receptor beta chains from one sample in a study of cytomegalovirus exposure and HLA in healthy donors. TCRdb's copy holds only in-frame clones and misses some; the assay was immunoSEQ multiplex PCR. This table has 150,000 to 200,000 clones, 75% to 90% appearing once. Sequenced input: PBMCs. Receptors originate from a man younger than 35 in good health and CMV-seropositive. The CDR3 runs from the conserved cysteine through the conserved F or W. The order of the fields is clone size, J gene, D gene, V gene, CDR3 protein, CDR3 DNA. A D gene is named only where the DNA matches it firmly. The size of a clone is reported for some rows only, either as once, few or many, or as a class for expanded clones.

>once|TRBJ2-2|TRBD2|TRBV4-1
CASSQARTSGRARTGELFF
TGCGCCAGCAGCCAAGCCCGAACTAGCGGGAGGGCCAGAACCGGGGAGCTGTTTTTT
>NA|TRBJ2-5|TRBD2|TRBV6-1
CASSESVAGAMETQYF
TGTGCCAGCAGTGAATCTGTAGCGGGAGCTATGGAGACCCAGTACTTC
>NA|TRBJ2-7|NA|TRBV11-1
CASSHGTVTYEQYF
TGTGCCAGCAGCCACGGGACTGTTACCTACGAGCAGTACTTC
>once|TRBJ1-3|NA|TRBV5-4
CASSLAGTLAGNTIYF
TGTGCCAGCAGCTTGGCAGGAACTCTGGCGGGAAACACCATATATTTT
>NA|TRBJ2-7|TRBD2|TRBV5-4
CASSRGLAGGPGEQYF
TGTGCCAGCAGCAGGGGACTAGCGGGAGGGCCGGGGGAGCAGTACTTC
>NA|TRBJ2-3|NA|TRBV29-1
CSVVGGGTDTQYF
TGCAGCGTTGTAGGGGGTGGTACAGATACGCAGTATTTT
>NA|TRBJ1-2|NA|TRBV30
CAWSPTSGNNYGYTF
TGTGCCTGGAGCCCCACCTCGGGAAACAACTATGGCTACACCTTC
>NA|TRBJ2-5|TRBD1|TRBV15
CATSRVRDRGRRETQYF
TGTGCCACCAGCAGAGTCCGGGACAGGGGGCGTCGAGAGACCCAGTACTTC
>few|TRBJ2-7|TRBD1|TRBV7-2
CASSPWTGTYEQYF
TGTGCCAGCAGCCCGTGGACAGGGACCTACGAGCAGTACTTC
>NA|TRBJ2-3|TRBD2|TRBV2
CASSVGLAGPDTQYF
TGTGCCAGCAGTGTGGGACTAGCGGGGCCAGATACGCAGTATTTT
>NA|TRBJ2-1|NA|TRBV11-3
CASSFKGVNEQFF
TGTGCCAGCAGCTTCAAAGGGGTCAATGAGCAGTTCTTC
>NA|TRBJ2-1|TRBD2|TRBV28
CASTTRKRDGRALYNEQFF
TGTGCCAGCACTACCAGAAAGCGGGACGGGAGGGCCCTATACAATGAGCAGTTCTTC
>NA|TRBJ2-1|TRBD1|TRBV30
CAWTNPTGGSSGEQFF
TGTGCCTGGACAAACCCGACAGGGGGGAGTTCGGGTGAGCAGTTCTTC
>NA|TRBJ1-1|TRBD1|TRBV5-6
CASSWGQEPEAFF
TGTGCCAGCAGCTGGGGACAGGAACCTGAAGCTTTCTTT
>few|TRBJ2-7|TRBD2|TRBV7-9
CASSLGDRPSYERGYF
TGTGCCAGCAGCTTAGGAGATCGTCCATCCTACGAGCGGGGCTACTTC
>NA|TRBJ1-2|TRBD1|TRBV19
CASSERGRDGYTF
TGTGCCAGTAGCGAAAGGGGGCGCGACGGCTACACCTTC
>NA|TRBJ2-5|TRBD2|TRBV11-3
CASSMGTTPEETQYF
TGTGCCAGCAGCATGGGGACTACACCCGAAGAGACCCAGTACTTC
>NA|TRBJ2-1|TRBD2|TRBV5-1
CASRGLQAGGLAEQFF
TGCGCCAGCAGGGGCCTTCAAGCGGGAGGGTTAGCTGAGCAGTTCTTC
>once|TRBJ2-1|TRBD2|TRBV15
CATSTRLAGVGEQFF
TGTGCCACCAGCACTAGACTAGCGGGAGTGGGTGAGCAGTTCTTC
>NA|TRBJ2-1|NA|TRBV28
CASSFKTGATGEQFF
TGTGCCAGCAGCTTCAAGACAGGTGCCACCGGTGAGCAGTTCTTC
>NA|TRBJ1-5|NA|TRBV19
CASKEAAPQPQHF
TGTGCCAGTAAAGAGGCAGCCCCTCAGCCCCAGCATTTT
>NA|TRBJ2-6|NA|TRBV18
CASSPGMSRGANVLTF
TGTGCCAGCTCACCTGGTATGAGCCGTGGGGCCAACGTCCTGACTTTC
>NA|TRBJ2-1|NA|TRBV9
CASSVGSGRSYNEQFF
TGTGCCAGCAGCGTAGGGTCCGGGAGATCCTACAATGAGCAGTTCTTC
>once|TRBJ2-1|TRBD2|TRBV29-1
CSGTRNNEQFF
TGCAGCGGGACTAGGAACAATGAGCAGTTCTTC
>few|TRBJ2-2|NA|TRBV5-6
CASSRSVRELFF
TGTGCCAGCAGCCGAAGCGTTCGGGAGCTGTTTTTT
>NA|TRBJ2-7|TRBD1|TRBV15
CATSRDRGGDEQYF
TGTGCCACCAGCAGGGACAGGGGAGGGGACGAGCAGTACTTC
>NA|TRBJ2-1|NA|TRBV9
CASSAGLTTYNEQFF
TGTGCCAGCAGCGCAGGACTCACGACCTACAATGAGCAGTTCTTC
>NA|TRBJ2-5|NA|TRBV29-1
CSVEFPAGLFLWETQYF
TGCAGCGTTGAATTTCCGGCGGGGCTGTTTCTTTGGGAGACCCAGTACTTC
>few|TRBJ1-1|NA|TRBV2
CASFAVPNTEAFF
TGTGCCAGCTTCGCGGTACCTAACACTGAAGCTTTCTTT
>NA|TRBJ2-7|TRBD1|TRBV6-5
CASSDRVWEYF
TGTGCCAGCAGCGACAGGGTTTGGGAGTACTTC
>NA|TRBJ1-1|TRBD1|TRBV5-1
CASNLGRGRGTEAFF
TGCGCCAGCAATCTCGGCAGGGGGCGCGGCACTGAAGCTTTCTTT
>NA|TRBJ2-7|NA|TRBV9
CASSVAPTAYEQYF
TGTGCCAGCAGCGTAGCCCCGACAGCATACGAGCAGTACTTC
>NA|TRBJ1-1|TRBD1|TRBV25-1
CASGVGTAEAFF
TGTGCCAGCGGCGTAGGGACAGCCGAAGCTTTCTTT
>NA|TRBJ2-7|NA|TRBV2
CASKQGPYEQYF
TGTGCCAGCAAACAGGGCCCCTACGAGCAGTACTTC
>NA|TRBJ1-5|NA|TRBV7-9
CASSTQGRGTLHSNQPQHF
TGTGCCAGCAGCACCCAAGGGCGGGGGACACTTCATAGCAATCAGCCCCAGCATTTT
>NA|TRBJ2-1|NA|TRBV28
CASSTNLATDEQFF
TGTGCCAGCAGTACAAATCTAGCGACCGATGAGCAGTTCTTC
>NA|TRBJ2-5|NA|TRBV5-4
CASSFLPRETQYF
TGTGCCAGCAGCTTTTTGCCGAGGGAGACCCAGTACTTC
>NA|TRBJ2-5|TRBD2|TRBV28
CASSGRFATQYF
TGTGCCTCGAGCGGGAGATTCGCGACCCAGTACTTC
>once|TRBJ2-1|TRBD2|TRBV5-1
CASSGGTSGRMDEQFF
TGCGCCAGCAGCGGGGGGACTAGCGGGAGGATGGATGAGCAGTTCTTC
>NA|TRBJ2-7|TRBD2|TRBV7-9
CASSSPIGWREAPYEQYF
TGTGCCAGCAGCTCCCCTATTGGATGGCGGGAGGCCCCCTACGAGCAGTACTTC
>NA|TRBJ1-3|NA|TRBV19
CASSILSGNTIYF
TGTGCCAGTAGTATATTGTCGGGAAACACCATATATTTT
>NA|TRBJ2-5|TRBD1|TRBV5-6
CASSFGRGRLAETQYF
TGTGCCAGCAGCTTCGGCAGGGGGCGTCTAGCAGAGACCCAGTACTTC
>NA|TRBJ2-1|TRBD1|TRBV9
CARGGGDRVFGNEQFF
TGTGCCAGGGGGGGTGGGGACAGGGTGTTTGGCAATGAGCAGTTCTTC
>NA|TRBJ1-2|TRBD1|TRBV19
CASSMSDRDGYGYTF
TGTGCCAGTAGTATGTCGGACAGGGATGGCTATGGCTACACCTTC
>NA|TRBJ2-7|TRBD1|TRBV7-2
CASSFGDRVYEQYF
TGTGCCAGCAGCTTCGGGGACAGGGTCTACGAGCAGTACTTC
>NA|TRBJ2-5|TRBD1|TRBV6-1
CASSEGQGSWETQYF
TGTGCCAGCAGTGAAGGACAGGGGAGTTGGGAGACCCAGTACTTC
>NA|TRBJ2-2|NA|TRBV2
CASSLSYTGELFF
TGTGCCAGCAGTTTGTCGTATACCGGGGAGCTGTTTTTT
>NA|TRBJ1-1|TRBD1|TRBV2
CASTPGQGNTEAFF
TGTGCCAGCACCCCGGGACAGGGGAACACTGAAGCTTTCTTT
>NA|TRBJ1-5|TRBD1|TRBV9
CASSAGQGVWQPQHF
TGTGCCAGCAGCGCGGGACAGGGGGTATGGCAGCCCCAGCATTTT
>NA|TRBJ2-7|NA|TRBV7-2
CASSFGTASYEQYF
TGTGCCAGCAGCTTCGGGACTGCCTCCTACGAGCAGTACTTC
>NA|TRBJ2-3|TRBD1|TRBV28
CASSNRGMADTQYF
TGTGCCAGCTCGAACAGGGGAATGGCAGATACGCAGTATTTT
>once|TRBJ2-2|NA|TRBV5-6
CATNPWGSKNTGELFF
TGTGCCACCAACCCCTGGGGCAGCAAGAACACCGGGGAGCTGTTTTTT
>few|TRBJ1-2|TRBD1|TRBV7-9
CASSLVTGQTTDGYTF
TGTGCCAGCAGCTTAGTAACGGGACAGACAACTGATGGCTACACCTTC